This TCR beta chain was observed in a study of T cell repertoires in cytomegalovirus infection (dated by TCRdb to the late 2010s). Regarding the study in general: Alongside well-studied HLA-B-restricted epitopes, the peptide stimulations were aimed at recently identified HLA-C-restricted CMV epitopes, whose presentation resists viral immunomodulation. Donor HLA type was relevant to the analysis, as public TCR beta signatures indicated carriage of CMV infection together with the matching HLA type. The research as a whole found: The ex vivo response was dominated by HLA-C-restricted CMV-specific TCR beta clonotypes, and the single most frequent clonotype in two of eight donors was supplied by these HLA-C-restricted clonotypes. Carriers of CMV infection plus the relevant HLA type were discriminated by the cumulative frequency of public TCR beta family members in the study cohort and in an independent approximately 340-donor cohort.

Explained via the paper, the treatment or condition label denotes: in vitro stimulation with specific CMV peptide epitopes to enrich CMV-specific T cells. Relative to germline, V is 5 bases shorter and J is 7 bases shorter, with 5 bases between their ends. The CDR3 starts with the cysteine, ends with the phenylalanine, and has 10 residues. The sequence is cut down to CDR3 DNA, 30 bases in frame from base 1. CDR1 and CDR2, per the germline V gene, are SQVTM and ANQGSEA. For sequencing, an Illumina HiSeq 1500 was employed. Clones were called with MiXCR by TCRdb after fastp trimmed the public reads at Q25, and only in-frame beta chains were retained. A single entry per CDR3 protein holds the most common genes and DNA from its merged rows. The sample contains about 770,000 distinct CDR3 sequences, 29% of them found a single time. The ten largest clonotypes hold around 13% of the sample. This clonotype was seen a handful of times. Its binding antigen is unknown. The sample holds no much larger clone one base away, and base qualities are not on file.

The receptor comes from a human donor in good health (CMV status not recorded). Some clones in this sample may be carry-over from other donors' samples. The input for sequencing was cultured CD8+ T cells from PBMCs, taken from culture after CMV antigen stimulation. The chain is made from TRBV29-1 and TRBJ2-2; confidence is insufficient to name the D gene. The CDR3 protein: CSVFDGELFF. The bases are TGCAGCGTTTTCGACGGGGAGCTGTTTTTT.